The TCR beta chain under discussion was sequenced for a study of T cell responses to AZD1222 COVID-19 vaccine. Second-dose intervals near 4 or 12 weeks were combined. Trimming at V came to 6 bases and at J to 2 bases, leaving 2 bases not matched to a gene. The CDR3 totals 14 residues. Germline V lookup: CDR1 MNHEY, CDR2 SMNVEV (reference sequence). Clones were read by immunoSEQ multiplex PCR, and TCRdb kept only the in-frame ones, dropping some. This table has about 110,000 clones, approximately 94% appearing once. This material consisted of peripheral blood, taken 28 days after the second AZD1222 dose. The rearrangement links TRBV27 to TRBJ1-3; 9 bases agree with TRBD1. This receptor was taken from an adult who received the AZD1222 COVID-19 vaccine. CDR3 region: CASRTGGTGNTIYF. The DNA of the CDR3 is TGTGCCAGCAGGACAGGGGGTACTGGAAACACCATATATTTT.